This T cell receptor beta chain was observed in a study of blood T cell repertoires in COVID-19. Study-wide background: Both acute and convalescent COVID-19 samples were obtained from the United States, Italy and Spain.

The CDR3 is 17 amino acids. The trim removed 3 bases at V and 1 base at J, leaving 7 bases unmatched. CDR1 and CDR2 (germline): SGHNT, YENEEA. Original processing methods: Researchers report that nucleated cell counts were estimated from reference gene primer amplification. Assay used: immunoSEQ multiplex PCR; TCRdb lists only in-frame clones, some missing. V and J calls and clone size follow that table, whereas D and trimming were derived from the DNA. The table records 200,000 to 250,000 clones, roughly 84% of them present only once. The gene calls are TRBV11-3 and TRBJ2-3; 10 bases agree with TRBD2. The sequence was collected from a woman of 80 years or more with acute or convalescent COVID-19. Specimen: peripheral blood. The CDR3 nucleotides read TGTGCCAGCAGCTTGGACTTGCTAGCGGGGGGCACAGATACGCAGTATTTT. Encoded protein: CASSLDLLAGGTDTQYF.